This T cell receptor (beta chain) was captured in a study of blood T cell repertoires in COVID-19. Across the study: The study drew acute and convalescent COVID-19 samples from the United States, Italy and Spain. PBMCs, B-cell-depleted T cells, or T cells were the source of the cDNA or gDNA that made up the material.

In the original workflow: Amplification from reference gene primers served as the basis for estimated nucleated cell counts. Clones were sequenced by immunoSEQ multiplex PCR, and TCRdb holds only the in-frame ones, with some missing. V and J calls and clone size are given by that table; D and trimming were obtained from the DNA. The data show some 120,000 clones, 84% seen once. Germline V lookup: CDR1 SGHNT, CDR2 YYREEE (reference sequence). The CDR3 sequence is 13 residues long. Deletions cut 3 bases from V and 3 bases from J, with 9 bases between. The TCR comes from a woman aged 30 to 39 who had recovered from COVID-19. Source material: peripheral blood. This rearrangement joins TRBV5-4 to TRBJ1-2; D might be TRBD1 (5 bases). Written as DNA, the CDR3 is TGTGCCAGCAGCTCGACAGATCACTATGGCTACACCTTC. This gives the protein CASSSTDHYGYTF.